A selection of T cell receptor beta chains follows, all from one sample in a study of T cell repertoires in cytomegalovirus infection. For these receptors, no antigen is known. Each CDR3 protein is one row after TCRdb ran MiXCR on the reads. Found here are hundreds of thousands of distinct CDR3 sequences, almost 30% of them singletons; the top ten hold 15% to 20%. This material consisted of cultured PBMCs, taken from culture after CMV antigen stimulation. The receptors come from a human donor in good health (CMV status not recorded). Some clones in this sample may be carry-over from other donors' samples. CDR3s include the opening cysteine and the closing phenylalanine or tryptophan. A D gene is named only where the DNA matches it firmly. Only part of the rows carry a size: once, few, many, or a class if the clone is expanded.

len,d_gene,v_gene,j_gene,abundance,CDR3nt,CDR3aa
15,TRBD1,TRBV12-3/TRBV12-4,TRBJ1-1,few,TGTGCCAGCAGTTTAGGGGGGACAGGGATCACTGAAGCTTTCTTT,CASSLGGTGITEAFF
14,TRBD2,TRBV19,TRBJ2-2,-,TGTGCCAGTAGGGGACTAGCGGGAGCCGGGGAGCTGTTTTTT,CASRGLAGAGELFF
13,TRBD1,TRBV27,TRBJ2-7,few,TGTGCCAGCAGCCAGGGACAGACCTACGAGCAGTACTTC,CASSQGQTYEQYF
17,-,TRBV7-4,TRBJ2-3,few,TGTGCCAGCAGCCAGCAGGCCCGGGCTTATCAACCCGATACGCAGTATTTT,CASSQQARAYQPDTQYF
16,-,TRBV7-9,TRBJ1-5,-,TGTGCCAGCAGCTTAGCGCGGGAAGGTCGCAATCAGCCCCAGCATTTT,CASSLAREGRNQPQHF
13,TRBD1,TRBV20-1,TRBJ1-2,-,TGCAGTGCCTCCCTTCGGGACAGCTATGGCTACACCTTC,CSASLRDSYGYTF
13,-,TRBV19,TRBJ1-2,-,TGTGCCAGTAAGGGCGGCATTAACTATGGCTACACCTTC,CASKGGINYGYTF
15,-,TRBV5-1,TRBJ1-4,few,TGCGCCAGCAGCTTGGGTTCAGGGGTTGTTGAAAAACTGTTTTTT,CASSLGSGVVEKLFF
15,TRBD1,TRBV6-8,TRBJ2-3,-,TGTGCCAGCAGTGGTAGACAGGGAAGCACAGATACGCAGTATTTT,CASSGRQGSTDTQYF
17,TRBD2,TRBV28,TRBJ2-5,once,TGTGCCAGCCGCTCTCCTGCGACTAGCGGGAGTCGGGAGACCCAGTACTTC,CASRSPATSGSRETQYF
14,-,TRBV20-1,TRBJ1-1,-,TGCAGTGCTAGTACCGGACACCTGAACACTGAAGCTTTCTTT,CSASTGHLNTEAFF
12,-,TRBV7-2,TRBJ2-5,-,TGTGCCAGCAGTCCTTGGGTAGAGACCCAGTACTTC,CASSPWVETQYF
16,TRBD2,TRBV28,TRBJ2-7,few,TGTGCCAGCAGGGGGACTAGCGGGAGAGCGTCCTACGAGCAGTACTTC,CASRGTSGRASYEQYF
16,TRBD1,TRBV4-1,TRBJ2-5,few,TGCGCCAGCAGCCAACACTCAGGGGGACGGGGAGAGACCCAGTACTTC,CASSQHSGGRGETQYF
11,-,TRBV10-3,TRBJ2-7,-,TGTGCCATCAGCGAGAAATACGAGCAGTACTTC,CAISEKYEQYF
13,-,TRBV6-1,TRBJ1-2,-,TGTGCCGGATGGCTAGGCAGCGGCAAAGGCTACACCTTC,CAGWLGSGKGYTF
16,TRBD2,TRBV7-6,TRBJ2-3,few,TGTGCCAGCAGCCTCTCTAGCGGGGGGTCTACAGATACGCAGTATTTT,CASSLSSGGSTDTQYF
13,-,TRBV7-2,TRBJ2-7,many,TGTGCCAGCAGCTTAGGGCTAGCGAACGAGCAGTACTTC,CASSLGLANEQYF
16,-,TRBV2,TRBJ2-3,-,TGTGCCAGCAGTGAATACGGCGGGATGAATACAGATACGCAGTATTTT,CASSEYGGMNTDTQYF
12,-,TRBV15,TRBJ2-1,once,TGTGCCACCAGCATTCAACAGGGACTTCAATTCTTC,CATSIQQGLQFF
15,TRBD1,TRBV28,TRBJ2-7,-,TGTGCCAGCAGTCCCTCGGACAGGGCCGGCAACGAGCAGTACTTC,CASSPSDRAGNEQYF
14,-,TRBV7-8,TRBJ2-5,many,TGTGCCAGCAGCTTAGATCCAGGTCAAGAGACCCAGTACTTC,CASSLDPGQETQYF
16,-,TRBV7-3,TRBJ2-7,few,TGTGCCAGCAGCGGGGGACCTAGCATTAGGTCCTACGAGCAGTACTTC,CASSGGPSIRSYEQYF
14,TRBD1,TRBV28,TRBJ1-1,-,TGTGCCAGCAGTTTCCCGGGACAGGGTACTGAAGCTTTCTTT,CASSFPGQGTEAFF
14,TRBD1,TRBV14,TRBJ1-2,many,TGTGCCAGCAGCCGGACAGGGATGGACTATGGCTACACCTTC,CASSRTGMDYGYTF
17,TRBD2,TRBV7-9,TRBJ2-5,few,TGTGCCAGCAGCGTACCGGGACTAGCGGGAGGCCAAGAGACCCAGTACTTC,CASSVPGLAGGQETQYF
15,-,TRBV18,TRBJ1-4,few,TGTGCCAGCTCACCCCGTGGAGGGGTAGGTGAAAAACTGTTTTTT,CASSPRGGVGEKLFF
15,-,TRBV19,TRBJ1-5,few,TGTGCCAGTACCTCGGGCCGGAGGGGCAATCAGCCCCAGCATTTT,CASTSGRRGNQPQHF
14,TRBD2,TRBV7-6,TRBJ2-2,-,TGTGCCAGCAGCCAGAGACTAGCTGCCGGGGAGCTGTTTTTT,CASSQRLAAGELFF
15,-,TRBV28,TRBJ2-7,-,TGTGCCAGCAGTTCCCCCTCCGACGGAGCCTACGAGCAGTACTTC,CASSSPSDGAYEQYF
18,-,TRBV28,TRBJ1-2,few,TGTGCCAGCAGCGCTCAGGGCGTGTACGGCCCAGCTAACTATGGCTACACCTTC,CASSAQGVYGPANYGYTF
17,-,TRBV5-1,TRBJ1-3,-,TGCGCCAGCAGCTTGGTGACAGGCACAAGCTCTGGAAACACCATATATTTT,CASSLVTGTSSGNTIYF
15,-,TRBV19,TRBJ1-5,-,TGTGCCAGTAGTATCCAAGGGGGGCTAAATCAGCCCCAGCATTTT,CASSIQGGLNQPQHF
15,TRBD1,TRBV18,TRBJ1-5,few,TGTGCCAGCTCACCGGGACAGAGAAGCAATCAGCCCCAGCATTTT,CASSPGQRSNQPQHF
13,TRBD1,TRBV20-1,TRBJ1-6,-,TGCAGTGCCCAGGGACAGGGTTTATCACCCCTCCACTTT,CSAQGQGLSPLHF
14,TRBD1,TRBV7-2,TRBJ2-3,many,TGTGCCAGCAGCATTTCGGACAGGGGAGATACGCAGTATTTT,CASSISDRGDTQYF
13,TRBD1,TRBV25-1,TRBJ1-2,few,TGTGCCAGCAGTGTACAGGGGGCGGGAGGCTACACCTTC,CASSVQGAGGYTF
13,TRBD2,TRBV20-1,TRBJ2-1,-,TGCAGTGCTAGAGATCTAGCGGGCAATGAGCAGTTCTTC,CSARDLAGNEQFF
16,TRBD1,TRBV29-1,TRBJ1-1,-,TGCAGCGTTGACCTCCGGGACAGGGGGCGCAGCACTGAAGCTTTCTTT,CSVDLRDRGRSTEAFF
14,-,TRBV27,TRBJ1-1,-,TGTGCCAGCCGGGGGGGACCCTTGAACACTGAAGCTTTCTTT,CASRGGPLNTEAFF